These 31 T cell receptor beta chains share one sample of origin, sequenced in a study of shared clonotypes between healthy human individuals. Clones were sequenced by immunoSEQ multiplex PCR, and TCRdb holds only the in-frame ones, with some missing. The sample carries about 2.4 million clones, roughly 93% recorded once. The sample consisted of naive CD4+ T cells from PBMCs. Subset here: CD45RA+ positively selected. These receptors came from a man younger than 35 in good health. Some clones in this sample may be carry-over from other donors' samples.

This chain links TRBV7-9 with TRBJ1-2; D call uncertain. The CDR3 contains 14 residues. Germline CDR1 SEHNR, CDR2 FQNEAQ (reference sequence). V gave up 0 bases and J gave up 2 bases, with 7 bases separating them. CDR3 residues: CASSLAASNYGYTF. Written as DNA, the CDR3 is TGTGCCAGCAGCTTAGCGGCCAGCAACTATGGCTACACCTTC.

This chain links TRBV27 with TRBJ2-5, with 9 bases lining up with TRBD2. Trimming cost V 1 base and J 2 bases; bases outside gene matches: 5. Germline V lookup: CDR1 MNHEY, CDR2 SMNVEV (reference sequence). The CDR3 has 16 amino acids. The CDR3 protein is CASSLLGGREQETQYF. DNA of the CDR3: TGTGCCAGCAGTTTATTGGGCGGGAGGGAACAAGAGACCCAGTACTTC.

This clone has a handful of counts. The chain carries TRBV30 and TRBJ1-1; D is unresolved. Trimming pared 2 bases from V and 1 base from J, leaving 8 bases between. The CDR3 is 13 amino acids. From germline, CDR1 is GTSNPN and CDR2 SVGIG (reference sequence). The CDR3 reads CAWSREANTEAFF. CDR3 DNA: TGTGCCTGGAGTCGAGAGGCGAACACTGAAGCTTTCTTT.

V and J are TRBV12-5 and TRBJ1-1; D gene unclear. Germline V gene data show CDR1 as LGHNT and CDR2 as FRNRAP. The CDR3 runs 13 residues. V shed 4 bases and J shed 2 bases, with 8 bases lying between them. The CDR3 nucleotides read TGTGCTAGTGGTTGGGAACCAAACACTGAAGCTTTCTTT. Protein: CASGWEPNTEAFF.

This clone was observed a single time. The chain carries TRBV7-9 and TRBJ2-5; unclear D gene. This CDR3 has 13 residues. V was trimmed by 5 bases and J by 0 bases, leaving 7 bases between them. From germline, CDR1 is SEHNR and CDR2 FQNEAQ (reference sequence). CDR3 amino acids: CASSLDYQETQYF. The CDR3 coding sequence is TGTGCCAGCAGCCTAGACTACCAAGAGACCCAGTACTTC.

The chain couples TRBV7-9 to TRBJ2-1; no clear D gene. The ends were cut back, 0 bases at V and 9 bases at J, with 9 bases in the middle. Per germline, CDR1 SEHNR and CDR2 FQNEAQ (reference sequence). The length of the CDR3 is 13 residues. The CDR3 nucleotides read TGTGCCAGCAGCTTAGCGGCATCGGTTGAGCAGTTCTTC. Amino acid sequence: CASSLAASVEQFF.

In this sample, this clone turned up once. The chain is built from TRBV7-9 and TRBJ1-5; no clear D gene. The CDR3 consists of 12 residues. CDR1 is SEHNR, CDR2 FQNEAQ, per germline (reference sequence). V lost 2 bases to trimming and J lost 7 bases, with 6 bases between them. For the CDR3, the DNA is TGTGCCAGCAGCTTACTTGAACAGCCCCAGCATTTT. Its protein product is CASSLLEQPQHF.

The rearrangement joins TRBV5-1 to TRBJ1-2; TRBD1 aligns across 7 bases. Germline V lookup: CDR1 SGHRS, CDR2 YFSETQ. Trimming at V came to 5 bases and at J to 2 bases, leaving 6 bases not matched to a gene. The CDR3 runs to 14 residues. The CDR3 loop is CASREPGQNYGYTF. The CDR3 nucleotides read TGCGCCAGCAGGGAACCGGGACAGAACTATGGCTACACCTTC. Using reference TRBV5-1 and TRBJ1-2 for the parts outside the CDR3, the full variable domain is KAGVTQTPRYLIKTRGQQVTLSCSPISGHRSVSWYQQTPGQGLQFLFEYFSETQRNKGNFPGRFSGRQFSNSRSEMNVSTLELGDSALYLCASREPGQNYGYTFGSGTRLTVV.

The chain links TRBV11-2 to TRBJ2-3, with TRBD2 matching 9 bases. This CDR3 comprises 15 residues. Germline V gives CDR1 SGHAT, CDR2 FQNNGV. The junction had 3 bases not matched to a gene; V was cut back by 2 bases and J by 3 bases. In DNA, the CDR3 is TGTGCCAGCAGCTTAAGGCTAGCGGGAACAGATACGCAGTATTTT. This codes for CASSLRLAGTDTQYF.

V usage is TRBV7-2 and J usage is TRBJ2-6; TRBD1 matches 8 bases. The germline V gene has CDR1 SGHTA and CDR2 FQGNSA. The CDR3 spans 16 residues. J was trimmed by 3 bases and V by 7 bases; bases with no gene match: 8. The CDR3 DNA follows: TGTGCCAGCAACCGCCGGACAGGGAGTGGGGCCAACGTCCTGACTTTC. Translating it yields CASNRRTGSGANVLTF. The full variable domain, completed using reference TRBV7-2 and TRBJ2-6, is GAGVSQSPSNKVTEKGKDVELRCDPISGHTALYWYRQSLGQGLEFLIYFQGNSAPDKSGLPSDRFSAERTGGSVSTLTIQRTQQEDSAVYLCASNRRTGSGANVLTFGAGSRLTVL.

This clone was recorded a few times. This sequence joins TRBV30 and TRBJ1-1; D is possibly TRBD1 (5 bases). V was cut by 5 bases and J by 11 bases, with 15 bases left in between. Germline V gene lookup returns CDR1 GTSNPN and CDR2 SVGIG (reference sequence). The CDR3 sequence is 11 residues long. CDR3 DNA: TGTGCCTGGGCAAGGGGTGACTCGGCTTTCTTT. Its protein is CAWARGDSAFF. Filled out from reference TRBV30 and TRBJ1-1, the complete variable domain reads SQTIHQWPATLVQPVGSPLSLECTVEGTSNPNLYWYRQAAGRGLQLLFYSVGIGQISSEVPQNLSASRPQDRQFILSSKKLLLSDSGFYLCAWARGDSAFFGQGTRLTVV.

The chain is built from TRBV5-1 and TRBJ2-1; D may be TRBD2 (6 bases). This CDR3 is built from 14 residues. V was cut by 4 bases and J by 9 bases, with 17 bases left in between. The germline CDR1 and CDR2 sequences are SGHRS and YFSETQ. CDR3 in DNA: TGCGCCAGCAGCGGGAAGACTAGTTTTGCTGAGCAGTTCTTC. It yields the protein CASSGKTSFAEQFF.

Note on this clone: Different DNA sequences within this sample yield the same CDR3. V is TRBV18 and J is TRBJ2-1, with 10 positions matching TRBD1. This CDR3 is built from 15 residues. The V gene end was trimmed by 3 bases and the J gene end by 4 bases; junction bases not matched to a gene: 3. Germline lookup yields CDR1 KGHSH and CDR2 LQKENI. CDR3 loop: CASSPGQGPYNEQFF. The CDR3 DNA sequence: TGTGCCAGCTCACCGGGACAGGGGCCTTACAATGAGCAGTTCTTC.

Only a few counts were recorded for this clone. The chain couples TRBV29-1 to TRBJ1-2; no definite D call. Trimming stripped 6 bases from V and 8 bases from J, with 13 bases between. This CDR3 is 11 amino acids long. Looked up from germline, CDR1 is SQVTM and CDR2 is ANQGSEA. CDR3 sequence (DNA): TGCAGCGTCCAGGCGGGTCAGGGCTACACCTTC. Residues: CSVQAGQGYTF.

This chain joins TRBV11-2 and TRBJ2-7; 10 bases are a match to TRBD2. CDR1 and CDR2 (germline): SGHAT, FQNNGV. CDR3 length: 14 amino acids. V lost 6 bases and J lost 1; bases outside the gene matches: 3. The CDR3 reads CASREREGSYEQYF. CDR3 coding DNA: TGTGCCAGCAGAGAGCGGGAGGGGTCCTACGAGCAGTACTTC. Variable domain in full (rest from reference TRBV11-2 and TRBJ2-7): EAGVAQSPRYKIIEKRQSVAFWCNPISGHATLYWYQQILGQGPKLLIQFQNNGVVDDSQLPKDRFSAERLKGVDSTLKIQPAKLEDSAVYLCASREREGSYEQYFGPGTRLTVT.

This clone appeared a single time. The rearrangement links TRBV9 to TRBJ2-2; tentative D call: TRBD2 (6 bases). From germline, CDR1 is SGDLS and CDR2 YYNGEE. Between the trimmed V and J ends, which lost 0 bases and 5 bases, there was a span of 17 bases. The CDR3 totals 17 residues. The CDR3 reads CASSVGSGGLSTGELFF. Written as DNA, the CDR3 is TGTGCCAGCAGCGTAGGGAGTGGGGGACTTTCTACCGGGGAGCTGTTTTTT.

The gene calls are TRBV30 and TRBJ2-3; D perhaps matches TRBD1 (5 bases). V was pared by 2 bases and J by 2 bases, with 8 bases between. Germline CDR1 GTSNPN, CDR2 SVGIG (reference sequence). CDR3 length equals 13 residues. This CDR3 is CAWSPGNTDTQYF. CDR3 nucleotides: TGTGCCTGGAGTCCAGGGAACACAGATACGCAGTATTTT. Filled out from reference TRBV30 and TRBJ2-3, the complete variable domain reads SQTIHQWPATLVQPVGSPLSLECTVEGTSNPNLYWYRQAAGRGLQLLFYSVGIGQISSEVPQNLSASRPQDRQFILSSKKLLLSDSGFYLCAWSPGNTDTQYFGPGTRLTVL.

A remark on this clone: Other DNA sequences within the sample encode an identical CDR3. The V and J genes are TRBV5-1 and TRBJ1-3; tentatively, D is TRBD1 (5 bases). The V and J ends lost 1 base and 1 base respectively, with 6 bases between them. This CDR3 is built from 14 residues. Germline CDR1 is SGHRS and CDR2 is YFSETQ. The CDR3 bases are TGCGCCAGCAGCTTGTCAGGGTCTGGAAACACCATATATTTT. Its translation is CASSLSGSGNTIYF.

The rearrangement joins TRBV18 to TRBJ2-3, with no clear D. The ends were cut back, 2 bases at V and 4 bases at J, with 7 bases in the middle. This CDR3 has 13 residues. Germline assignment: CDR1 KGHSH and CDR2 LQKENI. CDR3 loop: CASSPFAPDTQYF. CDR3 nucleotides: TGTGCCAGCTCACCATTTGCGCCAGATACGCAGTATTTT.

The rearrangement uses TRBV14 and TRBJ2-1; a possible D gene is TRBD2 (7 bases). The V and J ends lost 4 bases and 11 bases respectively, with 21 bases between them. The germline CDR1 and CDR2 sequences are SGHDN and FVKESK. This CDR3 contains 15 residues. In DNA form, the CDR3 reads TGTGCCAGCAGCCTTATTGGGGGCGGGGGACGCCAGCAGTTCTTC. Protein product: CASSLIGGGGRQQFF.

The CDR3 coding sequence is TGTGCCTGGAGTGTAGGGGGGACAATCGCTTTCTTT. It encodes CAWSVGGTIAFF. The chain has TRBV30 and TRBJ1-1; D perhaps matches TRBD1 (6 bases). Between the trimmed V and J ends, which lost 0 bases and 11 bases, there was a span of 13 bases. Per germline, CDR1 GTSNPN and CDR2 SVGIG (reference sequence). This CDR3 region has 12 residues.

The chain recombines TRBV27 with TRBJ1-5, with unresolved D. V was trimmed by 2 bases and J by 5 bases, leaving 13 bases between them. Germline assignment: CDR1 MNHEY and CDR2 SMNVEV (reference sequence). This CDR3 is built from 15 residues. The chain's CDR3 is CASSLGGYTDQPQHF. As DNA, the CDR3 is TGTGCCAGCAGTTTAGGTGGGTACACCGATCAGCCCCAGCATTTT.

In nucleotides, the CDR3 is TGTGCCAGCAGCGAAAACAGTCCTGGGCCCCAGCATTTT. Its protein is CASSENSPGPQHF. This chain joins TRBV11-2 and TRBJ1-5, with D unclear. The CDR3 length is 13 residues. Germline CDR1 and CDR2: SGHAT and FQNNGV. Deletions cut 5 bases from V and 9 bases from J, with 14 bases between.

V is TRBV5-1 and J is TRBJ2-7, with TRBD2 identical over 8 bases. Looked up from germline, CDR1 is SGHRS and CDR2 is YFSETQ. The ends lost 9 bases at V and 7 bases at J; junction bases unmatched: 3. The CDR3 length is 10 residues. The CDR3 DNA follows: TGCGCCACCCCGGGGGGGGAGCAGTACTTC. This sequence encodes CATPGGEQYF.

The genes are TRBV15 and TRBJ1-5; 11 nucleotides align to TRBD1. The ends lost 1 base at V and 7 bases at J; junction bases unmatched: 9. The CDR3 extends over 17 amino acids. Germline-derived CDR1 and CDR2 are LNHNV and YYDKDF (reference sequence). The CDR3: CATSRGQGQGAYQPQHF. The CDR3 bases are TGTGCCACCAGCAGAGGCCAAGGACAGGGGGCATACCAGCCCCAGCATTTT.

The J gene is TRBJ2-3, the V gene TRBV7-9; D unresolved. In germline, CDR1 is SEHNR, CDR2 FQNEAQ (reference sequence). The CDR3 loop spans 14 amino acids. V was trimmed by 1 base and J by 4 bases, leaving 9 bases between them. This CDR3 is CASSLDPGSDTQYF. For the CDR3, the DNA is TGTGCCAGCAGCTTAGATCCCGGATCAGATACGCAGTATTTT.

The CDR3 sequence is CASSLGGRGHYGYTF. Written as DNA, the CDR3 is TGTGCCAGCAGTTTAGGGGGACGGGGCCACTATGGCTACACCTTC. The V and J genes are TRBV28 and TRBJ1-2, with a tentative D call TRBD1 (5 bases). Germline V gene lookup returns CDR1 MDHEN and CDR2 SYDVKM. There are 15 residues in the CDR3. Trimming removed 2 bases from V and 3 bases from J, with 13 bases in between.

CDR3 sequence reads: CAITQGNPYEQYF. In DNA, the CDR3 is TGTGCCATCACACAGGGTAACCCCTACGAGCAGTACTTC. V usage is TRBV10-3 and J usage is TRBJ2-7; D possibly corresponds to TRBD1 (6 bases). Trimming took 7 bases from V and 2 from J, leaving 12 bases between them. This CDR3 is built from 13 residues. Germline V gene sequence: CDR1 ENHRY, CDR2 SYGVKD.

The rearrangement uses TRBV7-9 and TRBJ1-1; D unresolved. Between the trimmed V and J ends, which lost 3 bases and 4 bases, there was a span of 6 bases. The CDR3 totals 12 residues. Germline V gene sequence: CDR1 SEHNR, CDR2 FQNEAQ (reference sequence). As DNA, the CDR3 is TGTGCCAGCAGCTTCGGGGTCACTGAAGCTTTCTTT. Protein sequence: CASSFGVTEAFF.

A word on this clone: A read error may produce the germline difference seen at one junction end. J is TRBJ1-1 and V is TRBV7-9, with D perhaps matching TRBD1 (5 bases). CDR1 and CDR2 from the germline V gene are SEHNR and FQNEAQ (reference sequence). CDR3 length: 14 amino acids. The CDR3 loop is CASSFSGAGGEELF. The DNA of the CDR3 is TGTGCCAGCAGCTTCTCCGGGGCGGGGGGAGAGGAGCTCTTT. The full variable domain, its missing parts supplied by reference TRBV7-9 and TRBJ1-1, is DTGVSQNPRHKITKRGQNVTFRCDPISEHNRLYWYRQTLGQGPEFLTYFQNEAQLEKSRLLSDRFSAERPKGSFSTLEIQRTEQGDSAMYLCASSFSGAGGEELFGQGTRLTVV.

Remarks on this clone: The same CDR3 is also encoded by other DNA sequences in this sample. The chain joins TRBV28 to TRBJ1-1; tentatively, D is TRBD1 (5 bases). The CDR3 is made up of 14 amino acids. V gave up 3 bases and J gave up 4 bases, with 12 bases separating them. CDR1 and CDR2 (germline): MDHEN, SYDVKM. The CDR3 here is CASSLGRAGTEAFF. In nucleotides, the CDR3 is TGTGCCAGCAGTTTGGGCAGGGCGGGCACTGAAGCTTTCTTT. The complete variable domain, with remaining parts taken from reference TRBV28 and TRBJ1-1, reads DVKVTQSSRYLVKRTGEKVFLECVQDMDHENMFWYRQDPGLGLRLIYFSYDVKMKEKGDIPEGYSVSREKKERFSLILESASTNQTSMYLCASSLGRAGTEAFFGQGTRLTVV.